This is a list of T cell receptor beta chains from one sample in a study of blood T cell repertoires in COVID-19. The table came from immunoSEQ multiplex PCR; TCRdb's copy has only in-frame clones and leaves some out. This sample has almost 80,000 clones, with 75% to 95% found just once. Sequencing input: peripheral blood. The receptors here all came from a woman of 80 years or more with acute or convalescent COVID-19. The conserved cysteine and the conserved F or W are not part of the CDR3 here. Fields, in order: J gene, V gene, clone size, CDR3 protein. The size entry is marked missing in some rows and otherwise reads once, few, many or a size class.

j_gene: TRBJ1-1
v_gene: TRBV18
abundance: NA
CDR3aa: ASSQSERAEAF

j_gene: TRBJ1-4
v_gene: TRBV2
abundance: NA
CDR3aa: ASSGQGLTNEKLF

j_gene: TRBJ2-3
v_gene: TRBV2
abundance: NA
CDR3aa: ASRQGGGTDTQY

j_gene: TRBJ1-1
v_gene: TRBV9
abundance: NA
CDR3aa: ASSVQTGNTEAF

j_gene: TRBJ2-7
v_gene: TRBV2
abundance: NA
CDR3aa: ASRVAPGHGAYEQY

j_gene: TRBJ1-5
v_gene: TRBV20-1
abundance: NA
CDR3aa: SAEGSQPQH

j_gene: TRBJ1-6
v_gene: TRBV13
abundance: NA
CDR3aa: ASSLTGGGAYNSPLH

j_gene: TRBJ1-1
v_gene: TRBV3-1/TRBV3-2
abundance: NA
CDR3aa: ASSPYLDRRSEAF

j_gene: TRBJ2-5
v_gene: TRBV4-2
abundance: NA
CDR3aa: ASSQHNQETQY

j_gene: TRBJ2-3
v_gene: TRBV7-9
abundance: NA
CDR3aa: ASTPAQRTSTDTQY

j_gene: TRBJ2-5
v_gene: TRBV11-2
abundance: NA
CDR3aa: ASSLGQVATETQY

j_gene: TRBJ1-2
v_gene: TRBV15
abundance: NA
CDR3aa: ATSRDPWTGGYT

j_gene: TRBJ2-3
v_gene: TRBV19
abundance: NA
CDR3aa: ASMAGKPSTDTQY

j_gene: TRBJ2-7
v_gene: TRBV9
abundance: NA
CDR3aa: ASSPKWGTGDYEQY

j_gene: TRBJ2-7
v_gene: TRBV6-1
abundance: NA
CDR3aa: ASSENSGYEQY

j_gene: TRBJ2-1
v_gene: TRBV10-1
abundance: NA
CDR3aa: ASSESGTGINEQF

j_gene: TRBJ1-6
v_gene: TRBV2
abundance: few
CDR3aa: ASKGQGAPNSPLH

j_gene: TRBJ2-5
v_gene: TRBV19
abundance: NA
CDR3aa: ASSNLRLAGAETQY

j_gene: TRBJ2-7
v_gene: TRBV27
abundance: NA
CDR3aa: ASSLIWTGGYEQY

j_gene: TRBJ2-7
v_gene: TRBV7-9
abundance: once
CDR3aa: ASSLGGGVEQY

j_gene: TRBJ2-3
v_gene: TRBV11-2
abundance: NA
CDR3aa: ASSHPVDTQY

j_gene: TRBJ2-3
v_gene: TRBV3-1/TRBV3-2
abundance: NA
CDR3aa: ASSQDGWRDTQY

j_gene: TRBJ2-5
v_gene: TRBV5-1
abundance: NA
CDR3aa: ASSFTGGQETQY

j_gene: TRBJ2-2
v_gene: TRBV18
abundance: NA
CDR3aa: ASSPRGQGATGELF

j_gene: TRBJ2-7
v_gene: TRBV19
abundance: NA
CDR3aa: ASRTWAASSYEQY

j_gene: TRBJ1-1
v_gene: TRBV3-1/TRBV3-2
abundance: NA
CDR3aa: ASSPGTGGEAF

j_gene: TRBJ1-5
v_gene: TRBV28
abundance: NA
CDR3aa: ASRSGDRGNQPQH

j_gene: TRBJ2-3
v_gene: TRBV7-6
abundance: once
CDR3aa: ASSFRAPRGGQTQY

j_gene: TRBJ1-1
v_gene: TRBV2
abundance: few
CDR3aa: ASSEWGVTEAF

j_gene: TRBJ2-3
v_gene: TRBV2
abundance: NA
CDR3aa: ASSSRQVSTDTQY

j_gene: TRBJ2-7
v_gene: TRBV7-6
abundance: NA
CDR3aa: ASSLGQGRMGLYEQY

j_gene: TRBJ2-3
v_gene: TRBV19
abundance: NA
CDR3aa: ASRLARSTDTQY

j_gene: TRBJ2-3
v_gene: TRBV18
abundance: NA
CDR3aa: ASSSSRTSGRGTDTQY

j_gene: TRBJ2-5
v_gene: TRBV18
abundance: NA
CDR3aa: ASSPRPGQGGPGGETQY

j_gene: TRBJ2-2
v_gene: TRBV5-4
abundance: NA
CDR3aa: ASSSGQRDTGELF

j_gene: TRBJ2-3
v_gene: TRBV6-5
abundance: once
CDR3aa: ASSPTGADTQY

j_gene: TRBJ2-5
v_gene: TRBV9
abundance: NA
CDR3aa: ASSVRSEKETQY

j_gene: TRBJ2-4
v_gene: TRBV4-3
abundance: NA
CDR3aa: ASSQGGWSKNIQY

j_gene: TRBJ1-5
v_gene: TRBV19
abundance: NA
CDR3aa: ASSIDRRKRPHNQPQH

j_gene: TRBJ2-6
v_gene: TRBV9
abundance: NA
CDR3aa: ASSVQGAGANVLT

j_gene: TRBJ2-3
v_gene: TRBV18
abundance: NA
CDR3aa: ASSSRGTGGTDTQY